The present T cell receptor (beta chain) was sequenced within a study of OX40 agonist ivuxolimab in advanced cancers. Looking at the study overall: One hepatocellular carcinoma and a couple of cutaneous melanoma patients partially responded. Study-wide points: Antigens targeted by the expanded peripheral T cells were not determined.

V lost 1 base and J lost 2, with 12 bases in between. CDR3 length: 15 residues. Germline V gene data show CDR1 as LNHDA and CDR2 as SQIVND (reference sequence). A word on this clone: The target antigen is unknown.

Sequenced by immunoSEQ multiplex PCR; TCRdb stores in-frame clones only, minus some. Of approximately 35,000 clones listed, less than 85% are singletons. This specimen was CD4+ or CD8+ T cells sorted from blood, taken in a trial of the OX40 agonist ivuxolimab. The gene calls are TRBV19 and TRBJ2-7; a possible D gene is TRBD2 (6 bases). The source of this sequence is an adult with an advanced solid tumor such as melanoma, head and neck, liver or kidney cancer. The CDR3 protein is CASSIGVSGAYEQYF. Here the CDR3 DNA reads TGTGCCAGTAGTATAGGAGTTAGCGGAGCCTACGAGCAGTACTTC. Full variable domain (outside the CDR3, taken from reference TRBV19 and TRBJ2-7): DGGITQSPKYLFRKEGQNVTLSCEQNLNHDAMYWYRQDPGQGLRLIYYSQIVNDFQKGDIAEGYSVSREKKESFPLTVTSAQKNPTAFYLCASSIGVSGAYEQYFGPGTRLTVT.